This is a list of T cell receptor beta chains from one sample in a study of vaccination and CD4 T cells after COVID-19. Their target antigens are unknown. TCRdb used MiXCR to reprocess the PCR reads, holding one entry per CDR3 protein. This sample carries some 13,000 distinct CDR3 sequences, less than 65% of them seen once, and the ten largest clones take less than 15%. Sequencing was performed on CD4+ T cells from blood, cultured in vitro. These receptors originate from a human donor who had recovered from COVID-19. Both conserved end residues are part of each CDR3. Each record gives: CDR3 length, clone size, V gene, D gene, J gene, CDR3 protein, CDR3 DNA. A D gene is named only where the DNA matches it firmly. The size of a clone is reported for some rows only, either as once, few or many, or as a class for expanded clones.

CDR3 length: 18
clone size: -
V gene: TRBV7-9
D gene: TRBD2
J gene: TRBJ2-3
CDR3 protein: CASRPRLAGRKSTDTQYF
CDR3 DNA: TGTGCCAGCAGGCCGCGGCTAGCGGGACGGAAGAGCACAGATACGCAGTATTTT

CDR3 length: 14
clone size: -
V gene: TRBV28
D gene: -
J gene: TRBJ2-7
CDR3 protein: CASSAPRISYEQYF
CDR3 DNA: TGTGCCAGCAGTGCCCCGAGGATAAGCTACGAGCAGTACTTC

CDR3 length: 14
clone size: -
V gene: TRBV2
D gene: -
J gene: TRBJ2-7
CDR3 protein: CASSVRDTTYEQYF
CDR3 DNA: TGTGCCAGCAGTGTAAGGGACACGACCTACGAGCAGTACTTC

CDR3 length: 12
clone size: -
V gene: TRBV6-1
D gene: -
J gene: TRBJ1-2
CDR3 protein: CASSVWGVSYTF
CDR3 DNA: TGTGCCAGCAGTGTCTGGGGAGTGAGCTACACCTTC

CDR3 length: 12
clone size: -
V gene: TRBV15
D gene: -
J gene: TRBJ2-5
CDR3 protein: CATSNIGETQYF
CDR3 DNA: TGTGCCACCAGCAACATAGGGGAGACCCAGTACTTC

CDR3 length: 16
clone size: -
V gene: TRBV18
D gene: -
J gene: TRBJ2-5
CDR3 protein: CASSPNGDGYQETQYF
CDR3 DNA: TGTGCCAGCTCACCAAATGGGGACGGTTACCAAGAGACCCAGTACTTC

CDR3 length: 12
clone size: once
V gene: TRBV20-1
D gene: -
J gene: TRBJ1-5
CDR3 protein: CSTSRYNQPQHF
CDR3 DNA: TGCAGTACTAGCCGGTACAATCAGCCCCAGCATTTT

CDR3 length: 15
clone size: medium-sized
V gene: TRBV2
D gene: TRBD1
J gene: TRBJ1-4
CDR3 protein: CASRRGQGAQGKLFF
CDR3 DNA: TGTGCCAGCAGACGCGGACAGGGGGCACAGGGAAAACTGTTTTTT

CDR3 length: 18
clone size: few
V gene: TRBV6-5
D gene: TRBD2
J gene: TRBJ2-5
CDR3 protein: CASSYNPGTSGRGETQYF
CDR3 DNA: TGTGCCAGCAGTTACAACCCCGGGACTAGCGGGAGGGGGGAGACCCAGTACTTC

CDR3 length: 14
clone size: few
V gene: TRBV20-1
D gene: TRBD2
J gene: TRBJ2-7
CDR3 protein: CSARVPSGDIWQYF
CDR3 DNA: TGCAGTGCTAGAGTACCTAGCGGGGATATATGGCAGTACTTC

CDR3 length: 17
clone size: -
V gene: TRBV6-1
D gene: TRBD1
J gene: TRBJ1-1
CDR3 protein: CASRRGWDRGLHTEAFF
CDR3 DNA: TGTGCCAGCAGACGAGGTTGGGACAGGGGTTTGCACACTGAAGCTTTCTTT

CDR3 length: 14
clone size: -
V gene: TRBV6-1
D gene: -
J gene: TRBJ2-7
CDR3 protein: CASTSIVSSYEQYF
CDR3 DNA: TGTGCCAGCACCAGTATAGTGAGCTCCTACGAGCAGTACTTC

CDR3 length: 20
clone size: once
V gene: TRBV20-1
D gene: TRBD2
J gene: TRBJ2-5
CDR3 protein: CSARDLWASGRVGFEETQYF
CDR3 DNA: TGCAGTGCTAGAGATCTATGGGCTAGCGGGCGAGTGGGGTTTGAAGAGACCCAGTACTTC